This T cell receptor (beta chain) was captured in a study of T cells after yellow fever vaccination. Background on the study: A sort based on CD3, CD45RA, CCR7 and CD95 yielded the EM, EMRA, CM and Tscm memory subsets.

General study findings and limits: It was the secondary response that reached its peak faster, day 5 versus 15, but it was weaker. Booster samples showed a return of most primary-vaccination clones (roughly 96% CD4, around 88% CD8). A small proportion of clonotypes was detected in both the CD4 and CD8 compartments.

About this clonotype: A read error may account for a junction end that differs from germline.

Via MiXCR, TCRdb re-called the 5' RACE reads, giving one row per CDR3 protein. This table has around 25,000 distinct CDR3 sequences, roughly 4.5% appearing once. The CDR3 runs to 15 residues. Germline CDR1 reads SGDLS; CDR2 reads YYNGEE. The TCR was taken from a man aged 18 to 29 who received the YFV17D yellow fever vaccine. This sample comprised PBMCs, either bulk or a sorted T-cell subset (CD4+, CD8+, memory, or dextramer-sorted; not recorded which), obtained on the day of the yellow fever booster vaccination. The chain has TRBV9 and TRBJ2-1; perhaps TRBD2 as D (6 bases). This chain's CDR3 is CASSVGGVSYNEEFF. The DNA of the CDR3 is TGTGCCAGCAGCGTAGGGGGGGTCTCCTACAATGAGGAGTTCTTC. Combining the CDR3 with reference TRBV9 and TRBJ2-1 gives the whole variable domain DSGVTQTPKHLITATGQRVTLRCSPRSGDLSVYWYQQSLDQGLQFLIQYYNGEERAKGNILERFSAQQFPDLHSELNLSSLELGDSALYFCASSVGGVSYNEEFFGPGTRLTVL.